These 14 T cell receptor beta chains were sequenced from one sample in a study of blood T cell repertoires in COVID-19. Sequenced by immunoSEQ multiplex PCR; TCRdb stores in-frame clones only, minus some. Of hundreds of thousands of clones in the sample, about 87% were seen once. Material: peripheral blood. The receptors stem from a woman aged 30 to 39 with COVID-19, enrolled during active disease.

This clone has just one count. This chain uses TRBV11-3 with TRBJ1-4; TRBD1 matches at 8 bases. Germline trimming cut 0 bases from V and 0 bases from J; bases unmatched to any gene: 12. Germline-derived CDR1 and CDR2 are SGHNT and YENEEA. The CDR3 is 20 amino acids. In DNA, the CDR3 is TGTGCCAGCAGCTTAGAAGGTTCGTCAGGGGGCGCGGCAACTAATGAAAAACTGTTTTTT. Protein sequence: CASSLEGSSGGAATNEKLFF.

This chain connects TRBV19 to TRBJ1-5, with D possibly matching TRBD1 (6 bases). The CDR3 sequence is 14 residues long. The ends were cut back, 4 bases at V and 5 bases at J, with 12 bases in the middle. Per the germline V gene, CDR1 is LNHDA and CDR2 is SQIVND (reference sequence). The CDR3 sequence is CASSTWDNYQPQHF. The CDR3 coding sequence is TGTGCCAGTAGTACGTGGGACAACTATCAGCCCCAGCATTTT.

About this clone itself: A single base separates this from a much larger clone, so it may be a read error. This chain connects TRBV2 to TRBJ1-5; perhaps TRBD1 as D (5 bases). V shed 4 bases and J shed 7 bases, with 8 bases lying between them. Germline CDR1 reads SNHLY; CDR2 reads FYNNEI. The CDR3 sequence is 12 residues long. CDR3 DNA sequence: TGTGCCAGCAGTGTCGGGGGACAGCCCCAGCATTTT. The encoded protein is CASSVGGQPQHF.

The chain uses TRBV11-2 and TRBJ1-2, with TRBD1 identical over 8 bases. Germline V gives CDR1 SGHAT, CDR2 FQNNGV. V shed 5 bases and J 6 bases; nucleotides not matched to a gene: 5. The CDR3 is 13 amino acids. DNA for the CDR3: TGTGCCAGCAGCATAACAGGGGGGAATGGCTACACCTTC. Protein product: CASSITGGNGYTF. Complete variable domain (other parts from reference TRBV11-2 and TRBJ1-2): EAGVAQSPRYKIIEKRQSVAFWCNPISGHATLYWYQQILGQGPKLLIQFQNNGVVDDSQLPKDRFSAERLKGVDSTLKIQPAKLEDSAVYLCASSITGGNGYTFGSGTRLTVV.

The V gene is TRBV19, the J gene TRBJ2-2; 11 bases match TRBD1. V was clipped by 9 bases and J by 5 bases; unmatched bases: 11. The CDR3 totals 16 residues. Germline CDR1 LNHDA, CDR2 SQIVND (reference sequence). The CDR3 region has the DNA TGTGCCAGCGGGTATACCGGGACAGGGGGTACCGGGGAGCTGTTTTTT. This codes for CASGYTGTGGTGELFF.

V usage is TRBV19 and J usage is TRBJ2-7, with a weak D call TRBD1 (5 bases). V lost 3 bases to trimming and J lost 3 bases, with 9 bases between them. Germline V CDR1 and CDR2: LNHDA, SQIVND (reference sequence). There are 13 residues in the CDR3. The CDR3: CASSISRDYEQYF. In DNA form, the CDR3 reads TGTGCCAGTAGTATTTCCAGGGACTACGAGCAGTACTTC.

In DNA form, the CDR3 reads TGTGCCAGCAGTTTGTTGCAGGCGGTTCCGGGGGAGCAGTACTTC. It specifies CASSLLQAVPGEQYF. The chain joins TRBV27 to TRBJ2-7, with D tentatively TRBD2 (5 bases). There are 15 residues in the CDR3. V lost 3 bases and J 7 bases, leaving 19 bases between the germline ends. Germline values: CDR1 MNHEY, CDR2 SMNVEV (reference sequence).

The chain couples TRBV27 to TRBJ2-3, with TRBD2 matching 13 bases. The junction had 5 bases not matched to a gene; V was cut back by 5 bases and J by 3 bases. Germline CDR1 and CDR2: MNHEY and SMNVEV (reference sequence). This CDR3 is 16 amino acids long. CDR3 region: CASSVLAGGLTDTQYF. The CDR3 nucleotides read TGTGCCAGCAGTGTACTAGCGGGGGGGCTAACAGATACGCAGTATTTT.

This chain joins TRBV11-3 and TRBJ1-1; D is ambiguous. The CDR3 consists of 12 residues. CDR1 and CDR2 from the germline V gene are SGHNT and YENEEA. V lost 3 bases and J 3 bases, leaving 5 bases between the germline ends. This CDR3 reads CASSFSYTEAFF. Written as DNA, the CDR3 is TGTGCCAGCAGCTTTTCATACACTGAAGCTTTCTTT. Looking up the rest from reference TRBV11-3 and TRBJ1-1 gives the full variable domain: EAGVVQSPRYKIIEKKQPVAFWCNPISGHNTLYWYLQNLGQGPELLIRYENEEAVDDSQLPKDRFSAERLKGVDSTLKIQPAELGDSAVYLCASSFSYTEAFFGQGTRLTVV.

The chain employs TRBV6-5 and TRBJ2-1; TRBD2 matches at 14 bases. Losses at the gene ends were 2 bases for V and 8 bases for J; bases not matched to a gene: 5. The germline V gene encodes CDR1 MNHEY and CDR2 SVGAGI. CDR3 length: 16 residues. In DNA, the CDR3 is TGTGCCAGCAGTTACCGGGGACTAGCGGGAGTCGATGAGCAGTTCTTC. Translated, it gives CASSYRGLAGVDEQFF.

The chain uses TRBV7-9 and TRBJ2-1; 8 bases match TRBD1. Germline trimming cut 5 bases from V and 0 bases from J; bases unmatched to any gene: 9. This CDR3 has 17 amino acids. Germline V gene data show CDR1 as SEHNR and CDR2 as FQNEAQ (reference sequence). For the CDR3, the DNA is TGTGCCAGCAGCCTCAGACAGGGGACGAGCTCCTACAATGAGCAGTTCTTC. Protein product: CASSLRQGTSSYNEQFF.

This clone showed up just a few times. The genes are TRBV7-2 and TRBJ1-3, with unresolved D. This CDR3 comprises 13 residues. The V gene's germline CDR1 is SGHTA and CDR2 FQGNSA. The V end lost 1 base, the J end lost 7 bases, and 8 bases lay between the germline ends. The CDR3 loop reads CASSLDPRNTIYF. The CDR3 DNA sequence: TGTGCCAGCAGCTTAGACCCGAGGAACACCATATATTTT.

V and J are TRBV4-3 and TRBJ2-1, with D perhaps TRBD1 (6 bases). The CDR3 runs 17 residues. The germline V gene encodes CDR1 LGHNA and CDR2 YSLEER. V shed 0 bases and J shed 4 bases, with 16 bases lying between them. The CDR3 is CASSQEAYRDNYNEQFF. The DNA of the CDR3 is TGCGCCAGCAGCCAAGAGGCCTACCGGGACAATTACAATGAGCAGTTCTTC.

The chain is built from TRBV20-1 and TRBJ2-1, with a tentative D call TRBD2 (5 bases). The V end was cut by 1 base, the J end by 9 bases, with 7 bases between. Germline V gives CDR1 DFQATT, CDR2 SNEGSKA (reference sequence). This CDR3 is 11 amino acids long. CDR3 sequence (DNA): TGCAGTGCTAGAGGAAGCGGTGAGCAGTTCTTC. Protein: CSARGSGEQFF.